Presented here are 2 T cell receptor beta chains from one specimen sequenced in a study of glioma-infiltrating T cells after dendritic cell vaccination. This table comes from immunoSEQ multiplex PCR, and its TCRdb copy is limited to in-frame clones, with some not included. This table holds 20,000 to 25,000 clones, 60% to 85% found once. The sequencing used blood, collected before dendritic cell vaccination. The receptors were sampled from a human donor with glioblastoma.

In DNA form, the CDR3 reads TGTGCCACCCAAAAAAACTACGAGCAGTACTTC. Its translation is CATQKNYEQYF. This chain joins TRBV27 and TRBJ2-7, with D hard to call. This CDR3 has 11 residues. CDR1 and CDR2 (germline): MNHEY, SMNVEV (reference sequence). V lost 10 bases, J lost 3 bases, and 10 bases lay in between.

This clone was seen a single time. This chain connects TRBV27 to TRBJ1-1; D not resolved. Germline lookup yields CDR1 MNHEY and CDR2 SMNVEV (reference sequence). Trimming shortened V by 3 bases and J by 4 bases, and 12 bases separated the two germline ends. The CDR3 has 14 residues. The CDR3, as DNA: TGTGCCAGCAGTTTTACGGGAATGGGCACTGAAGCTTTCTTT. The encoded protein is CASSFTGMGTEAFF.